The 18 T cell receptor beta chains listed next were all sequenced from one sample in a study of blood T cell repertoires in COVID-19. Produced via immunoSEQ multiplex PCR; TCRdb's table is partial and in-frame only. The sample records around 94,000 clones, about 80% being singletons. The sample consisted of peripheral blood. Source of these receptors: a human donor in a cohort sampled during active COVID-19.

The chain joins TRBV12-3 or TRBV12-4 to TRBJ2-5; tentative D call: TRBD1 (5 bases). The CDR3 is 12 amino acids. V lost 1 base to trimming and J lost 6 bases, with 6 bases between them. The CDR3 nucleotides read TGTGCCAGCAGTTTAGGGGGCCAGACCCAGTACTTC. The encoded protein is CASSLGGQTQYF.

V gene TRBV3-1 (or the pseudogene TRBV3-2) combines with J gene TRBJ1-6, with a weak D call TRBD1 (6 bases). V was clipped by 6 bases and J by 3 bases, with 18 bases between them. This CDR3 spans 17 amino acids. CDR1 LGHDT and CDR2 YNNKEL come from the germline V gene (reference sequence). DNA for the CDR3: TGTGCCAGCAGGAGTACAGGGTCCCTACGCTATAATTCACCCCTCCACTTT. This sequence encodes CASRSTGSLRYNSPLHF.

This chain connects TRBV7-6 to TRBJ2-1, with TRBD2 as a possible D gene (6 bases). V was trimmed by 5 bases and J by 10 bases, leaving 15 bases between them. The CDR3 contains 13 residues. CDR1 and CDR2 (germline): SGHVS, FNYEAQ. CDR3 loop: CASSQGLGREQFF. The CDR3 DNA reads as TGTGCCAGCAGCCAAGGACTGGGGAGGGAGCAGTTCTTC.

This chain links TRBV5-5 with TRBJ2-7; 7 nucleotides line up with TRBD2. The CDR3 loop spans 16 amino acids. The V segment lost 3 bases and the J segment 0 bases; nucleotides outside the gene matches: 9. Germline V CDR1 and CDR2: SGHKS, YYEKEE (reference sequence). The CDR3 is CASSSLAETNSYEQYF. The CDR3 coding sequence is TGTGCCAGCAGCTCTCTAGCGGAAACGAACTCCTACGAGCAGTACTTC. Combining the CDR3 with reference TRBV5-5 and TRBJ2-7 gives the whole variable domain DAGVTQSPTHLIKTRGQQVTLRCSPISGHKSVSWYQQVLGQGPQFIFQYYEKEERGRGNFPDRFSARQFPNYSSELNVNALLLGDSALYLCASSSLAETNSYEQYFGPGTRLTVT.

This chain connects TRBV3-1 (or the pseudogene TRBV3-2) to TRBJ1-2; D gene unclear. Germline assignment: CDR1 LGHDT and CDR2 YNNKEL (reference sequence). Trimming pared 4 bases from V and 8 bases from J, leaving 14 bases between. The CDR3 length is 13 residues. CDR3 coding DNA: TGTGCCAGCAGCCCGGAAAAGAGCAGGGGCTACACCTTC. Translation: CASSPEKSRGYTF.

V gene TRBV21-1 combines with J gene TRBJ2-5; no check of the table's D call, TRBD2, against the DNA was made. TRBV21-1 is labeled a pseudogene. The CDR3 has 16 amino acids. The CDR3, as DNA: TGTGCCAGCAGCAAAAGTGCGGGACTGGGACAAGAGACCCAGTACTTC. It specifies CASSKSAGLGQETQYF.

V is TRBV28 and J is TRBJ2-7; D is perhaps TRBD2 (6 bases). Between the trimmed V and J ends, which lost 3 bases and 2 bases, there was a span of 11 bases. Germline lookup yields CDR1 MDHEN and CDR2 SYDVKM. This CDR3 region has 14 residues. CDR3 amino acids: CASSLEGPPYEQYF. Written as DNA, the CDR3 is TGTGCCAGCAGTTTGGAGGGGCCTCCCTACGAGCAGTACTTC.

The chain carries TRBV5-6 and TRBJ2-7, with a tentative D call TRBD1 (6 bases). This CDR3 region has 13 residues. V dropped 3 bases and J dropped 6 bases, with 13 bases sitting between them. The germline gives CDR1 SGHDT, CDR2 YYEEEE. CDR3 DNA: TGTGCCAGCAGCTCCACCAGGGGATTCGAGCAGTACTTC. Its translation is CASSSTRGFEQYF.

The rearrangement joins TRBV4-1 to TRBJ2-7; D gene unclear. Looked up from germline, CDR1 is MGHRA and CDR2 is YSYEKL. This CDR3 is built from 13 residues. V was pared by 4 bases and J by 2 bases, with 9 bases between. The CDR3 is CASSPPSTYEQYF. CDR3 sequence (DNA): TGCGCCAGCAGCCCCCCAAGCACCTACGAGCAGTACTTC.

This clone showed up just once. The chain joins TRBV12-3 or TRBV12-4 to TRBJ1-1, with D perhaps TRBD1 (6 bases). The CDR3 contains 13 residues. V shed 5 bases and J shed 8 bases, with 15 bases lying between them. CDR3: CASSRRGGREAFF. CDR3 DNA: TGTGCCAGCAGTCGCCGCGGGGGGCGAGAAGCTTTCTTT.

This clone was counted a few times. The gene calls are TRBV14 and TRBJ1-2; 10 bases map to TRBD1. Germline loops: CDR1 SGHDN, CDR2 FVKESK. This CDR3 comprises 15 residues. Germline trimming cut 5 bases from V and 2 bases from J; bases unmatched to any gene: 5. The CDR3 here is CASSYDRGPNYGYTF. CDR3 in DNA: TGTGCCAGCAGCTATGACAGGGGGCCCAACTATGGCTACACCTTC. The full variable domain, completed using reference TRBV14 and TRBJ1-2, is EAGVTQFPSHSVIEKGQTVTLRCDPISGHDNLYWYRRVMGKEIKFLLHFVKESKQDESGMPNNRFLAERTGGTYSTLKVQPAELEDSGVYFCASSYDRGPNYGYTFGSGTRLTVV.

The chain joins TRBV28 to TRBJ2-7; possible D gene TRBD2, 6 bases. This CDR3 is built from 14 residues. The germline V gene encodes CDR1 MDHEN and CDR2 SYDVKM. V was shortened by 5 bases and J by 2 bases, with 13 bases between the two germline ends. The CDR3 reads CASSNGGSAYEQYF. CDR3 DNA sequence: TGTGCCAGCAGTAATGGAGGGTCGGCCTACGAGCAGTACTTC.

The CDR3 reads CASSLSPTGVNTEAFF. CDR3 nucleotides: TGTGCCAGCAGCTTAAGCCCGACAGGAGTGAACACTGAAGCTTTCTTT. This sequence joins TRBV7-3 and TRBJ1-1; perhaps TRBD1 as D (6 bases). Between the trimmed V and J ends, which lost 1 base and 0 bases, there was a span of 12 bases. Germline values: CDR1 SGHTA, CDR2 FQGTGA. The CDR3 extends over 16 amino acids.

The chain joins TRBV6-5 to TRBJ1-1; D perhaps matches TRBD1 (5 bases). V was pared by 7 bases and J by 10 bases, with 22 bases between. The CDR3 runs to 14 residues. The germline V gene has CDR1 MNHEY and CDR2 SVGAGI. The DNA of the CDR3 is TGTGCCAGCATTAACTTTCCGGGACGGGGGGGAGCTTTCTTT. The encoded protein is CASINFPGRGGAFF.

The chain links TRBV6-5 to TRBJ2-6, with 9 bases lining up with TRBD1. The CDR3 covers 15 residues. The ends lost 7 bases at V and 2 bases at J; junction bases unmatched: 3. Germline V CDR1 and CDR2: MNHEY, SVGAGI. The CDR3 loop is CASIRQGAGANVLTF. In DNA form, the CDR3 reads TGTGCCAGCATCAGACAGGGGGCTGGGGCCAACGTCCTGACTTTC.

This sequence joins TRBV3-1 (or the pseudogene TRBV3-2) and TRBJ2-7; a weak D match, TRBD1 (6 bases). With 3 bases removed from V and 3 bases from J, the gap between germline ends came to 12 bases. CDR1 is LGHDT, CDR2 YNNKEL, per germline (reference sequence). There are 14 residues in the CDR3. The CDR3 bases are TGTGCCAGCAGCCAGGGTGGGGGCAACTACGAGCAGTACTTC. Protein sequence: CASSQGGGNYEQYF.

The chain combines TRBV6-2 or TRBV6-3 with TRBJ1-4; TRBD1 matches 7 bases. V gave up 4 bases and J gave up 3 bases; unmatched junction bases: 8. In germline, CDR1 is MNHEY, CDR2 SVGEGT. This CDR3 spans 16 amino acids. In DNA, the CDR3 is TGTGCCAGCAGTTCCTCGGGGCAGGGGGCTAATGAAAAACTGTTTTTT. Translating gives CASSSSGQGANEKLFF.

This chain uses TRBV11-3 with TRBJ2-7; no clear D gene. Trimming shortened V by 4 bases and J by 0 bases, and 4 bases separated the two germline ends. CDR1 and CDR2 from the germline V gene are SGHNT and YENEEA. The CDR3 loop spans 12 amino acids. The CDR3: CASSSSSYEQYF. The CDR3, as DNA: TGTGCCAGCAGCTCGAGCTCCTACGAGCAGTACTTC. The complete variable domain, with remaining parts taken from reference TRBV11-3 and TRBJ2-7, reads EAGVVQSPRYKIIEKKQPVAFWCNPISGHNTLYWYLQNLGQGPELLIRYENEEAVDDSQLPKDRFSAERLKGVDSTLKIQPAELGDSAVYLCASSSSSYEQYFGPGTRLTVT.